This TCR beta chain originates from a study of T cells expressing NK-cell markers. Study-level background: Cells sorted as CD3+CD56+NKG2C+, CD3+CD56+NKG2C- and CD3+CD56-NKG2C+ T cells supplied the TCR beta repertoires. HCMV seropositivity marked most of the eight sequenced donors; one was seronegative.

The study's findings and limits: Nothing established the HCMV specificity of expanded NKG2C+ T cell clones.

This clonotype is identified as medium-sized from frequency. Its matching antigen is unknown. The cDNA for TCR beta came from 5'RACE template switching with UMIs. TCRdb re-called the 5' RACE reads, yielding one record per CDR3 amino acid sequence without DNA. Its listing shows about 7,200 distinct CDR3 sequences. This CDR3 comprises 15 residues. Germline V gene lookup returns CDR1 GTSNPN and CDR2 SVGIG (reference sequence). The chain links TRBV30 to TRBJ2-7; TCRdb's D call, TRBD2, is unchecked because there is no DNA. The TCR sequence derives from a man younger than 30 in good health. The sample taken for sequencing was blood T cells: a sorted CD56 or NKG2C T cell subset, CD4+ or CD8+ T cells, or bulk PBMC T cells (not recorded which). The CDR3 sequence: CAWSVGLAGGIEQYF.